These 3 T cell receptor beta chains came from one sample sequenced in a study of identical twins. TCRdb recomputed calls from the 5' RACE reads with MiXCR, one row per CDR3 protein. The sample has 350,000 to 500,000 distinct CDR3 sequences; about 18% are singletons. Sequenced: naive T cells sorted from blood. The receptors were gathered from a man aged 50 or older in good health.

This clonotype occurred many times. The chain has TRBV5-1 and TRBJ1-1, with 9 bases matching TRBD1. The J segment lost 11 bases and the V segment lost 4 bases, leaving 12 bases of the junction unmatched. The germline V gene has CDR1 SGHRS and CDR2 YFSETQ. This CDR3 is built from 14 residues. This chain's CDR3 is CASSIQGQGRWAFF. CDR3 bases: TGCGCCAGCAGCATACAAGGACAGGGGCGGTGGGCTTTCTTT. The full variable domain, completed using reference TRBV5-1 and TRBJ1-1, is KAGVTQTPRYLIKTRGQQVTLSCSPISGHRSVSWYQQTPGQGLQFLFEYFSETQRNKGNFPGRFSGRQFSNSRSEMNVSTLELGDSALYLCASSIQGQGRWAFFGQGTRLTVV.

The genes are TRBV11-2 and TRBJ2-1; no clear D gene. Germline CDR1 SGHAT, CDR2 FQNNGV. The CDR3 loop spans 14 amino acids. Trimming removed 1 base at V and 5 bases at J, with 9 bases between. The CDR3 DNA follows: TGTGCCAGCAGCTTAGGAGGCCGAAACAATGAGCAGTTCTTC. It translates to CASSLGGRNNEQFF.

CDR3 sequence reads: CASSIGQGGTGELFF. Here the CDR3 DNA reads TGTGCCAGCAGCATCGGACAGGGGGGGACCGGGGAGCTGTTTTTT. The chain employs TRBV7-9 and TRBJ2-2, with 10 bases fitting TRBD1. This CDR3 has 15 residues. V was clipped by 5 bases and J by 5 bases; unmatched bases: 5. CDR1 and CDR2 from the germline V gene are SEHNR and FQNEAQ (reference sequence).